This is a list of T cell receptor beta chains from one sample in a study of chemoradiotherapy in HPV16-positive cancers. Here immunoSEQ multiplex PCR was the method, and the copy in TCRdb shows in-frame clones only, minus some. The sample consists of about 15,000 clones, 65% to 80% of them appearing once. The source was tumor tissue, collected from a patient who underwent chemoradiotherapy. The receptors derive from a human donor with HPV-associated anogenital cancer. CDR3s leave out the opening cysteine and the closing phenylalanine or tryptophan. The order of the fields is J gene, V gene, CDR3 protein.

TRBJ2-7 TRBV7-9 ASRGLAETYEQY
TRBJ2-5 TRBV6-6 ASSYSIAGEQETQY
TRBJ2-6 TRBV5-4 ASRDDGANVLT
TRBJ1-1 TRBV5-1 ASSFEDGSPRLEAF
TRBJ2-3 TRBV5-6 ASSLRDYKGDTQY
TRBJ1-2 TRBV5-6 ASSRRQGLSYGYT
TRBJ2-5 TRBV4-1 ASSQDFASGRRGETQY
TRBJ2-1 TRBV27 ASGLGIPTYNEQF
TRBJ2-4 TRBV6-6 ASSYWGRQHLIQY
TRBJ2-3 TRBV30 AWSVVGQTGTQY
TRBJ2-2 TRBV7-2 ASSLAGLRTGELF
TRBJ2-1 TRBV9 ASSAPGQVASYNEQF
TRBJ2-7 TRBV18 ASSPGAGYEQY
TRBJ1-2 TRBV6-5 ASSYYGQGEGYT
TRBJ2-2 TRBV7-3 ASSLSENTGELF
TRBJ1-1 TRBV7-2 ASSSGRTGGPLWAF
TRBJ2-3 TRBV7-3 ASSFVSTDTQY
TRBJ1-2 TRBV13 ASSLFRESYGYT
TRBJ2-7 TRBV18 ASSPPQAYEQY
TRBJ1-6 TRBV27 ASTGQGGGSPLH
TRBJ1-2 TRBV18 ASSPGDRFGYT
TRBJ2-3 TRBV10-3 ATGAPSTDTQY
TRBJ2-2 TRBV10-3 AIKDTGDIGELF
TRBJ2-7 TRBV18 ASSPQGVVRDEQY
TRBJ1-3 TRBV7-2 ASSLGDFSGNTIY
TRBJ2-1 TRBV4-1 ASSHVRYEQF
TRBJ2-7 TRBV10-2 ASSLDQGRWYEQY
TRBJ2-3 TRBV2 ASTSGQGSRDTQY
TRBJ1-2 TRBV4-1 ASSQQRVGGYT
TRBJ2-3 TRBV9 ASSPQAESTDTQY
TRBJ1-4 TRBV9 ASSGGTGGEKLF
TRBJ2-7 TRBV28 ASSRLLGPNEQY
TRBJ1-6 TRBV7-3 ASSFKGIPYNSPLH
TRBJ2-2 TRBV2 ASSVAPGTGRTGELF
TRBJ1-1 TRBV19 ASSIQRANGLAF
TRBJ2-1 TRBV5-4 ASSPTSGGASYNEQF
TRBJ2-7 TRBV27 ASSLSWREVYEQY
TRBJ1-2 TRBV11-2 ASSQWGLGSGYT
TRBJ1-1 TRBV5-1 ASGQTGGITEAF
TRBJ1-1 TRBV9 ASSPPSKGAKAF
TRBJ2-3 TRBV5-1 ASSKTGSKDTQY
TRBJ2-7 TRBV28 ASTPSGGTYEQY